These 7 T cell receptor beta chains were all obtained from the same sample, sequenced in a study of neoadjuvant anti-PD-1 for oral cavity cancer. TCRdb's copy holds only in-frame clones and misses some; the assay was immunoSEQ multiplex PCR. The sample has about 9,800 clones, 61% seen once. The time point: after neoadjuvant nivolumab, at surgical resection. Here the sequenced sample was PBMCs, taken after nivolumab (anti-PD-1) treatment. The receptors shown here come from a person aged 40 to 85 with oral cavity squamous cell carcinoma.

V is TRBV10-1 and J is TRBJ1-2; D is ambiguous. This CDR3 is built from 13 residues. Trimming left V 4 bases short and J 8 bases short, with 14 bases between. The V gene's germline CDR1 is WNHNN and CDR2 SYGVQD (reference sequence). The CDR3 DNA follows: TGCGCCAGCAGTGTAGACCTCTCTAGGGGCTACACCTTC. As protein: CASSVDLSRGYTF.

This clone was observed a few times. V usage is TRBV28 and J usage is TRBJ1-6, with D possibly TRBD1 on 5 matching bases. Trimming took off 5 bases at V and 3 bases at J, with 11 bases between the two ends. Germline V lookup: CDR1 MDHEN, CDR2 SYDVKM. The CDR3 contains 15 residues. CDR3 coding DNA: TGTGCCAGCAGTCTGGGACGGCACTATAATTCACCCCTCCACTTT. Translated: CASSLGRHYNSPLHF.

This chain connects TRBV4-1 to TRBJ2-3, with 7 bases fitting TRBD2. Germline CDR1 reads MGHRA; CDR2 reads YSYEKL. The CDR3 runs 13 residues. V gave up 11 bases and J gave up 3 bases; unmatched junction bases: 8. In DNA form, the CDR3 reads TGCGCCTCGATGGCGGGAGCAACAGATACGCAGTATTTT. Translated: CASMAGATDTQYF.

Regarding this clone: The junction differs from germline at one of its ends, possibly a read error. The rearrangement joins TRBV29-1 to TRBJ1-3; no clear D. Germline V gene sequence: CDR1 SQVTM, CDR2 ANQGSEA. This CDR3 spans 13 amino acids. Here the CDR3 DNA reads TGCAGCGCGCAGGATACCTCTCGAAACACCATATATTTT. It encodes CSAQDTSRNTIYF.

The chain employs TRBV27 and TRBJ2-3; D remains ambiguous. Per germline, CDR1 MNHEY and CDR2 SMNVEV (reference sequence). Trimming pared 6 bases from V and 14 bases from J, leaving 15 bases between. The CDR3 has 11 residues. The CDR3 DNA reads as TGTGCCAGCAGCCTCGGGTCTTACGTGTATTTT. Amino acid sequence: CASSLGSYVYF.

V and J are TRBV10-2 and TRBJ1-2; no firm D call. Looked up from germline, CDR1 is WSHSY and CDR2 is SAAADI. The CDR3 extends over 14 amino acids. Between the trimmed V and J ends, which lost 6 bases and 0 bases, there was a span of 11 bases. CDR3 amino acids: CASSATAANYGYTF. The CDR3 nucleotides read TGCGCCAGCAGCGCCACCGCAGCTAACTATGGCTACACCTTC.

V and J are TRBV30 and TRBJ2-7; D is unclear. The CDR3 totals 12 residues. V lost 3 bases, J lost 4 bases, and 10 bases lay in between. Germline loops: CDR1 GTSNPN, CDR2 SVGIG (reference sequence). This chain's CDR3 is CAWRFGQYEQYF. CDR3 nucleotides: TGTGCCTGGAGATTCGGTCAGTACGAGCAGTACTTC.